This TCR beta chain comes out of a study of cytomegalovirus exposure and HLA in healthy donors. Findings of the study overall: The classifier reportedly diagnosed cytomegalovirus status with high sensitivity and specificity. The study labeled 150 or so TCR beta chains cytomegalovirus-associated. There were some public TCRs occurring in many donors, but most TCR sequences were rare.

The CDR3 sequence is 14 residues long. Per germline, CDR1 KGHSH and CDR2 LQKENI. V was cut by 4 bases and J by 2 bases, with 10 bases left in between. Using immunoSEQ multiplex PCR, the repertoire was profiled, and TCRdb retains in-frame clones only, with some absent. Of approximately 160,000 clones listed, roughly nine tenths were seen once; the top ten hold approximately 5%. A word on this clone: Its antigen remains unidentified.

The sample consisted of PBMCs. This chain uses TRBV18 with TRBJ2-3; weak D call: TRBD1 (5 bases). This receptor was obtained from a woman in her thirties in good health and CMV-seronegative. CDR3 sequence (DNA): TGTGCCAGCTCACGGGCAGGGTACACAGATACGCAGTATTTT. This translates into CASSRAGYTDTQYF.